This record concerns one TCR beta chain sequence. The data were produced by immunoSEQ multiplex PCR, yet TCRdb's version contains in-frame clones alone and is incomplete. The repertoire holds roughly 120,000 clones, with roughly 86% as singletons. Trimming cost V 3 bases and J 0 bases, with 9 bases left between them. CDR1 and CDR2 from the germline V gene are MGHDK and SYGVNS. The CDR3 runs to 14 residues. This entry belongs to a study of PD-1 blockade in mismatch repair-deficient tumors. Sample: peripheral blood, taken 70 to 72 weeks after starting pembrolizumab. The TCR comes from an adult with mismatch repair-deficient cancer. The chain recombines TRBV25-1 with TRBJ2-7; D perhaps matches TRBD2 (6 bases). For the CDR3, the DNA is TGTGCCAGCAGTGAGGAGGGGCGCTCCTACGAGCAGTACTTC. Its protein is CASSEEGRSYEQYF.